These T cell receptor delta chains were read from a single sample in a study of gamma-delta T cells after stem cell transplantation. TCRdb redid clone calling on the RT-PCR reads using CATT. The profile shows around 680 delta-chain clones, roughly 60% of them singletons. Sequencing was performed on gamma-delta T cells. The receptors were sampled from a human donor. It is not recorded whose cells these are; they may come from a transplant donor. Both conserved end residues are part of each CDR3. A D gene is named only where the DNA matches it firmly. Size is stated for part of the rows, as once, few or many counts, or as a class when the clone is expanded.

size	length	D	V	J	DNA	CDR3
NA	18	NA	TRDV2	TRDJ3	TGTGCCTGTGACACCGGAGGGACCAGCTCCTGGGAAACCCGACAGATGTTTTTC	CACDTGGTSSWETRQMFF
NA	19	TRDD3	TRDV2	TRDJ3	TGTGCCTGTGACACCGCTGGGGGATACGCCTCCTGGGACACCCGACAGATGTTTTTC	CACDTAGGYASWDTRQMFF
once	20	TRDD3	TRDV2	TRDJ1	TGTGCCTGTGACTCCCTTTCCGCACCCATTACTGGGGGGGACACCGATACACTCATCTTT	CACDSLSAPITGGDTDTLIF
large	20	TRDD3	TRDV3	TRDJ1	TGTGCCAAAAACAGTCCCGTACTGGGGGACTCTCCAGCCTACACCGATAAACTCATCTTT	CAKNSPVLGDSPAYTDKLIF
few	15	TRDD3	TRDV2	TRDJ1	TGTGCCTGGGGCACTACTGGGGGATACACCGATAAACTCATCTTT	CAWGTTGGYTDKLIF
few	18	TRDD3	TRDV2	TRDJ2	TGTGCCTGTGACGCTACTGGGGGATACGCCACTTTGACAGCACAACTCTTCTTT	CACDATGGYATLTAQLFF
NA	16	NA	TRDV2	TRDJ1	TGTGCCCGTGACACCCTAGCTGCGTCGGACACCGATAAGCTCATCTTT	CARDTLAASDTDKLIF
NA	23	TRDD3	TRAV29/DV5	TRDJ1	TGTGCAGCAAGCGTGGCTTCCTATCCCCTGGGGGATGGCGGTTTCTTTAACACCGATAAACTCATCTTT	CAASVASYPLGDGGFFNTDKLIF
NA	14	NA	TRDV2	TRDJ1	TGTGCCTGTGACGCCGTTGGGTTCACCGATAAACTCATCTTT	CACDAVGFTDKLIF
NA	19	TRDD2	TRDV2	TRDJ1	TGTGCCTGTGACCGGGTTCCTACGTCTGTGGGATCTCCTGCCGATAACCTCATCTTT	CACDRVPTSVGSPADNLIF
NA	13	NA	TRDV2	TRDJ1	TGTGCCTGTGACCGGGGGTACACCGATAAACTCATCTTT	CACDRGYTDKLIF
NA	20	TRDD3	TRDV2	TRDJ3	TGTGCCTGTGACACATCTGGGGGATACGAGAGCTCCTGGGACACCCGACAGATGTTTTTC	CACDTSGGYESSWDTRQMFF
NA	16	TRDD3	TRDV2	TRDJ2	TGTGCCTGTGACGTACTGGGGGATACTTTGACAGCACAACTCTTCTTT	CACDVLGDTLTAQLFF
NA	14	TRDD3	TRDV2	TRDJ1	TGTGCCTGTGACCCGTTGGGGGATACCGATAAACTCATCTTT	CACDPLGDTDKLIF
NA	14	TRDD3	TRDV2	TRDJ1	TGTGCCTGTGACACTCTGGGGGAAGAAGATAAACTCATCTTT	CACDTLGEEDKLIF
NA	18	NA	TRDV2	TRDJ3	TGTGCCAGTCAGCTAATCACCGCGCGCTCCTGGGACACCCGACAGATGTTTTTC	CASQLITARSWDTRQMFF
NA	17	NA	TRDV2	TRDJ3	TGTGCCTGTGACACCGCTGGGAGCTCCTGGGACACCCGACAGATGTTTTTC	CACDTAGSSWDTRQMFF